This TCR beta chain emerged from a study of OX40 agonist ivuxolimab in advanced cancers. Study information: Previous treatment with anti-PD-1, anti-PD-L1 or anti-CTLA-4 therapy was allowed; 40% had received some.

Germline V gene lookup returns CDR1 MNHEY and CDR2 SMNVEV (reference sequence). Trimming removed 1 base from V and 1 base from J, with 7 bases in between. The CDR3 has 15 residues. Regarding this clone: The antigen remains undetermined.

Findings and limits, study-wide: There were, on average, more expanded clones in CD8+ T cells than in CD4+.

Using immunoSEQ multiplex PCR, the repertoire was profiled, and TCRdb retains in-frame clones only, with some absent. The sample yields about 15,000 clones, more than 70% seen once. The genes are TRBV27 and TRBJ2-2; D gene uncertain. The clonotype originates from an adult with an advanced solid tumor such as melanoma, head and neck, liver or kidney cancer. This specimen consisted of CD4+ or CD8+ T cells sorted from blood, obtained in a trial of the OX40 agonist ivuxolimab. The DNA for the CDR3 is TGTGCCAGCAGTTTATACCCTGAGAACACCGGGGAGCTGTTTTTT. It is translated as CASSLYPENTGELFF.